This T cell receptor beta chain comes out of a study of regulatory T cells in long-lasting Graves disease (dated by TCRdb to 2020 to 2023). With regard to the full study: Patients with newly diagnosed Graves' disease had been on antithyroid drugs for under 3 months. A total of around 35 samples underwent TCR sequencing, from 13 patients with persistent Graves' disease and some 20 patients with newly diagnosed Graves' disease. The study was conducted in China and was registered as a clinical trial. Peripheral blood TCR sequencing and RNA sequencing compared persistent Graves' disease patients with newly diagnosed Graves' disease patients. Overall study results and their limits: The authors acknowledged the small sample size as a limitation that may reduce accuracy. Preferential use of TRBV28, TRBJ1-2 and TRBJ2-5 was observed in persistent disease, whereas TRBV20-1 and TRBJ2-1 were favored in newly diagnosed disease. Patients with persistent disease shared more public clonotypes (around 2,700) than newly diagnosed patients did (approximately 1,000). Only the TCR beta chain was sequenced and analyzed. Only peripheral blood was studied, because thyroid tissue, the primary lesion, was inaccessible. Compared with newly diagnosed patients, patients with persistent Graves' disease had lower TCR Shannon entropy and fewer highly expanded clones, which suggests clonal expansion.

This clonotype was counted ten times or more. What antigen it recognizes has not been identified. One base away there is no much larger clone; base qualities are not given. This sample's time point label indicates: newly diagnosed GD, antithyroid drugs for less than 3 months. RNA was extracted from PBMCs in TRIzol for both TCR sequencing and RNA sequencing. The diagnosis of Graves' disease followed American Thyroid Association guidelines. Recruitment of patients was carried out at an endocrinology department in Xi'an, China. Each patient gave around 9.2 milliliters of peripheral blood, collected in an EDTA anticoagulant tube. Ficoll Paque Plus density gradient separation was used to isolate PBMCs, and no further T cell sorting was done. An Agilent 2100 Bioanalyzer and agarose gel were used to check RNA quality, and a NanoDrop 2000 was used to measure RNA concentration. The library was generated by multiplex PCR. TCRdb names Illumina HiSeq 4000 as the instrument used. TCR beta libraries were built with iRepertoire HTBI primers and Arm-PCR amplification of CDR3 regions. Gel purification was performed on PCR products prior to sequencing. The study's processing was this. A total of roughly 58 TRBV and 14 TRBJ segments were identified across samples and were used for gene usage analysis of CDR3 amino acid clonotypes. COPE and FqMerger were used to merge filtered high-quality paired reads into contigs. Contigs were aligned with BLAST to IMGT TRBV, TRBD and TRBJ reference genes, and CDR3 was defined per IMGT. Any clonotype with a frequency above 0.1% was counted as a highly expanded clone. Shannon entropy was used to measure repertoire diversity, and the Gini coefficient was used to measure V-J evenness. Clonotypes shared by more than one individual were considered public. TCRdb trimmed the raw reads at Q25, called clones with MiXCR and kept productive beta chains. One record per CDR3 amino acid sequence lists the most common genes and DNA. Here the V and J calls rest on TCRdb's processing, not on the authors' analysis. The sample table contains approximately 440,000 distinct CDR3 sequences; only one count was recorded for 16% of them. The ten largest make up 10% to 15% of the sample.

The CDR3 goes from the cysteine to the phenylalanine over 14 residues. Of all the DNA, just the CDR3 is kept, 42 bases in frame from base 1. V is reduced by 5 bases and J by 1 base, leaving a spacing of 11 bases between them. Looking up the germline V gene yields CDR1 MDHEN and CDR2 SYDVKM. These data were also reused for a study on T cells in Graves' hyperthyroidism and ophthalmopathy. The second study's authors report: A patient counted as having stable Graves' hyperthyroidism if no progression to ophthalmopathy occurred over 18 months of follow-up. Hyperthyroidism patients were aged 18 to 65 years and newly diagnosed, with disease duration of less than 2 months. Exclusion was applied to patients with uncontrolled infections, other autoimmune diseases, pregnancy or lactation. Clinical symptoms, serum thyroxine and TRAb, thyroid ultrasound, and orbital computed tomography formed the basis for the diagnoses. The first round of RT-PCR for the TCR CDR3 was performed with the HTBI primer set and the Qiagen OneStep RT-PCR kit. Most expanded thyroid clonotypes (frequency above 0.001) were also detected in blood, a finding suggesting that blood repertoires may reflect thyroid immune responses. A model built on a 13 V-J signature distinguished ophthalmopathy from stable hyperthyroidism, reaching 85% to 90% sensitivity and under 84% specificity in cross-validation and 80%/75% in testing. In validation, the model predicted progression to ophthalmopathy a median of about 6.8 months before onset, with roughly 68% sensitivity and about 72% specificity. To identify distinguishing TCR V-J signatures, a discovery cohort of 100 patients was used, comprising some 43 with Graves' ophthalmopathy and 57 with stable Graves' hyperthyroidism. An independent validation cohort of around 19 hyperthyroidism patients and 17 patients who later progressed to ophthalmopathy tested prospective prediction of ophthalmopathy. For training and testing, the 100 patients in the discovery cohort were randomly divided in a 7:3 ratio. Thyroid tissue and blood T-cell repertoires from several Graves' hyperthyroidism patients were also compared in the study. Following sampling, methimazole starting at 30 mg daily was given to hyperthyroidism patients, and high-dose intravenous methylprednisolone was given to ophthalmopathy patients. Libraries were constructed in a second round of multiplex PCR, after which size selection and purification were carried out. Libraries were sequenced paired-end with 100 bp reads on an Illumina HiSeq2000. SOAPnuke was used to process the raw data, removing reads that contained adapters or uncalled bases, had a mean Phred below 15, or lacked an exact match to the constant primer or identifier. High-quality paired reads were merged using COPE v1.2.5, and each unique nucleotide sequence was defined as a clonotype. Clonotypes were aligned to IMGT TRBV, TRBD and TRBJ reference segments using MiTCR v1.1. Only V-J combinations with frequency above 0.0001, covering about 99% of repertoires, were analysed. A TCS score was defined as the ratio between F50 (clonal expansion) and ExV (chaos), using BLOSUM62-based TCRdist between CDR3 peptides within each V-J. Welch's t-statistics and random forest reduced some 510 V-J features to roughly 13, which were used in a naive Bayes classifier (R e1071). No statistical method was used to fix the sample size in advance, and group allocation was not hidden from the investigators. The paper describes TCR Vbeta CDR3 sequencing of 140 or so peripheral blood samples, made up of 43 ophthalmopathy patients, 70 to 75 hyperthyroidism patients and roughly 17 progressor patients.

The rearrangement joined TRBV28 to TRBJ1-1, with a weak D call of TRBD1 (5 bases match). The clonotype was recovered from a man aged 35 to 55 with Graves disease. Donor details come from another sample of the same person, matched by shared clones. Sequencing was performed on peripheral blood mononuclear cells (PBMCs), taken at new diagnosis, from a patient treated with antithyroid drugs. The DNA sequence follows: TGTGCCAGCAGTCCGCAGGGCAAGAACACTGAAGCTTTCTTT. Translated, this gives CASSPQGKNTEAFF. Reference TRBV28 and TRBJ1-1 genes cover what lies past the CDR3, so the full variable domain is DVKVTQSSRYLVKRTGEKVFLECVQDMDHENMFWYRQDPGLGLRLIYFSYDVKMKEKGDIPEGYSVSREKKERFSLILESASTNQTSMYLCASSPQGKNTEAFFGQGTRLTVV.